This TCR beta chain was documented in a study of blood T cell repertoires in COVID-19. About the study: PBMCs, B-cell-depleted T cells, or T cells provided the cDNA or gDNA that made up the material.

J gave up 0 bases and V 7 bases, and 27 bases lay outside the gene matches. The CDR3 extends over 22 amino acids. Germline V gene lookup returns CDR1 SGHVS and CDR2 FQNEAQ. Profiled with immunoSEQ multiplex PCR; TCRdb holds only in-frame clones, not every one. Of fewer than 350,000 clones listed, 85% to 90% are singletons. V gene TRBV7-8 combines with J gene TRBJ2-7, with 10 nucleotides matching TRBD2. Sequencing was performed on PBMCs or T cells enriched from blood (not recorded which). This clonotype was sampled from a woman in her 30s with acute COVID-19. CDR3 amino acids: CASIPPGDGHGLAGGHSYEQYF. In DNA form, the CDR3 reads TGTGCCAGCATCCCGCCGGGGGATGGGCATGGGTTAGCGGGAGGCCACTCCTACGAGCAGTACTTC.